The clone carrying this TCR beta chain occurred once. Trimming shortened V by 0 bases and J by 4 bases, and 12 bases separated the two germline ends. This CDR3 is built from 15 residues. The V gene's germline CDR1 is MNHNS and CDR2 SASEGT. TCRdb's copy holds only in-frame clones and misses some; the assay was immunoSEQ multiplex PCR. The sample carries about 20,000 clones, roughly 90% recorded once. The data belong to a study of OX40 agonist ivuxolimab in advanced cancers. Study information: Participants could have had prior anti-PD-1, anti-PD-L1 or anti-CTLA-4 therapy, and 40% had some.

The study sampled blood at baseline, cycle 4 day 1, and cycle 7 day 1. The clonotype comes from an adult with an advanced solid tumor such as melanoma, head and neck, liver or kidney cancer. V is TRBV6-1 and J is TRBJ1-2, with D hard to call. The sample in question was CD4+ or CD8+ T cells sorted from blood, obtained in a trial of the OX40 agonist ivuxolimab. DNA of the CDR3: TGTGCCAGCAGTGAAGCGGGCGGCAGCCCCTATGGCTACACCTTC. Amino acid sequence: CASSEAGGSPYGYTF.